These 14 T cell receptor beta chains originate from one sample sequenced in a study of Graves' ophthalmopathy and Graves' hyperthyroidism. CDR3 regions of TCR beta were amplified from RNA transcripts. An initial RT-PCR round employing HTBI primers preceded a second-round multiplex PCR. TCRdb redid the calling of the multiplex PCR reads with MiXCR, one entry per CDR3 protein. The sample lists over 500,000 distinct CDR3 sequences; about a fifth were seen once. Sequencing was done on a sample of peripheral blood. The receptors were gathered from a woman under 30 with stable Graves' hyperthyroidism. Some clones in this sample may be carry-over from other donors' samples.

This clonotype appeared many times. V gene TRBV25-1 combines with J gene TRBJ2-2; 8 bases map to TRBD1. This CDR3 spans 17 amino acids. The trim removed 2 bases at V and 7 bases at J, leaving 12 bases unmatched. In germline, CDR1 is MGHDK, CDR2 SYGVNS. Here the CDR3 DNA reads TGTGCCAGCAGTGAAATTGGGCGACAGGGGAGGAACGGGGAGCTGTTTTTT. Translated, it gives CASSEIGRQGRNGELFF.

This clonotype was found a few times. V is TRBV4-2 and J is TRBJ1-2; D possibly corresponds to TRBD1 (6 bases). CDR1 is LGHNA, CDR2 YNFKEQ, per germline. The V gene lost 0 bases and the J gene lost 8 bases, with 16 bases spanning the gap. The CDR3 extends over 15 amino acids. DNA for the CDR3: TGTGCCAGCAGCCAAGACTACCGGGACATCAAGGGCTACACCTTC. Its protein is CASSQDYRDIKGYTF.

This clonotype was seen many times. The chain couples TRBV20-1 to TRBJ2-7, with 11 bases that match TRBD2. Unmatched junction bases numbered 6, after V lost 5 bases and J lost 0 bases. Germline V CDR1 and CDR2: DFQATT, SNEGSKA (reference sequence). The CDR3 runs 15 residues. CDR3 DNA: TGCAGTGCTCCTCTCACTAGCGGGAGCTCCTACGAGCAGTACTTC. Its translation is CSAPLTSGSSYEQYF.

As concerns this clonotype: A read error may be the cause here, since a much bigger clone is one base away. This chain connects TRBV6-1 to TRBJ1-5; possibly TRBD1 for D (5 bases). Per germline, CDR1 MNHNS and CDR2 SASEGT. This CDR3 contains 12 residues. Deletions cut 10 bases from V and 6 bases from J, with 13 bases between. The CDR3 bases are TGTGCCATCACCTCAAGGGGTCAGCCCCAGCATTTT. As protein: CAITSRGQPQHF.

V is TRBV12-3 or TRBV12-4 and J is TRBJ2-6, with D possibly being TRBD1 (5 bases). The CDR3 extends over 17 amino acids. The ends were cut back, 2 bases at V and 3 bases at J, with 14 bases in the middle. The CDR3 region is CASSLWPLGRGANVLTF. The CDR3 DNA is TGTGCCAGCAGTTTATGGCCACTGGGGCGTGGGGCCAACGTCCTGACTTTC.

This clonotype was counted many times. One end of the junction is discordant with germline, which a read error may explain. The rearrangement uses TRBV27 and TRBJ1-2; possible D gene TRBD1, 5 bases. This CDR3 region has 14 residues. Germline CDR1 and CDR2: MNHEY and SMNVEV (reference sequence). CDR3 amino acids: CTSSLSVDSYGYTF. In nucleotides, the CDR3 is TGTACCAGCAGTTTATCGGTCGACAGCTATGGCTACACCTTC.

This clonotype was found many times. This chain links TRBV2 with TRBJ2-7; D gene unclear. CDR3 size: 11 residues. CDR1 SNHLY and CDR2 FYNNEI come from the germline V gene. V shed 4 bases and J shed 7 bases, with 8 bases lying between them. Here the CDR3 DNA reads TGTGCCAGCAGTGCGGTGGGAGAGCAGTACTTC. Its protein product is CASSAVGEQYF.

For the CDR3, the DNA is TGTGCCAGCAGCCAAGAAGTCGGGGGCTCCTACGAGCAGTACTTC. Its protein product is CASSQEVGGSYEQYF. The chain couples TRBV4-2 to TRBJ2-7, with D tentatively TRBD2 (6 bases). The CDR3 is 15 residues long. The V gene's germline CDR1 is LGHNA and CDR2 YNFKEQ. V was shortened by 0 bases and J by 0 bases, with 9 bases between the two germline ends.

The rearrangement links TRBV4-1 to TRBJ2-3; either TRBD1 or TRBD2 may fit D (5 bases each). V shed 5 bases and J shed 2 bases, with 20 bases lying between them. Germline CDR1 is MGHRA and CDR2 is YSYEKL. The length of the CDR3 is 17 residues. The CDR3 spells CASSESPLGTLTDTQYF. The CDR3 nucleotides read TGCGCCAGCAGCGAATCTCCTCTCGGGACCCTCACAGATACGCAGTATTTT.

This clonotype showed up many times. The chain couples TRBV12-3 or TRBV12-4 to TRBJ2-7, with D possibly TRBD2 on 6 matching bases. This CDR3 region has 14 residues. Trimming cost V 5 bases and J 3 bases, with 14 bases left between them. The CDR3 region has the DNA TGTGCCAGCAGTCCCGGGACTGGGCGCTACGAGCAGTACTTC. This codes for CASSPGTGRYEQYF.

J is TRBJ2-2 and V is TRBV6-5, with D perhaps TRBD1 or TRBD2 (5 bases each). V shed 5 bases and J shed 10 bases, with 11 bases lying between them. Germline lookup yields CDR1 MNHEY and CDR2 SVGAGI. This CDR3 comprises 12 residues. CDR3 amino acids: CASSTRGTELFF. CDR3 in DNA: TGTGCCAGCAGTACTAGGGGTACGGAGCTGTTTTTT.

This sequence joins TRBV7-9 and TRBJ1-5; no clear D gene. The V gene's germline CDR1 is SEHNR and CDR2 FQNEAQ (reference sequence). This CDR3 spans 15 amino acids. Trimming removed 5 bases from V and 4 bases from J, with 15 bases in between. Here the CDR3 reads CASSPGGGLNQPQHF. CDR3 DNA sequence: TGTGCCAGCAGCCCGGGAGGAGGGCTTAATCAGCCCCAGCATTTT.

In this sample, this clonotype turned up a few times. The gene calls are TRBV12-3 or TRBV12-4 and TRBJ2-7, with 11 bases aligning to TRBD2. This CDR3 region has 18 residues. V lost 8 bases and J lost 3; bases outside the gene matches: 18. The CDR3 bases are TGTGCCAGCGGCCCCGGGACAACCGGGACTAGCGGATTCTACGAGCAGTACTTC. Translated: CASGPGTTGTSGFYEQYF.

This clonotype came up a few times. J is TRBJ2-7 and V is TRBV18, with 7 bases aligning to TRBD1. From germline, CDR1 is KGHSH and CDR2 LQKENI. Losses at the gene ends were 4 bases for V and 5 bases for J; bases not matched to a gene: 14. The CDR3 is 16 amino acids. CDR3 DNA: TGTGCCAGCTCACTCGCCTCACCGGCGACAGGGAACGAGCAGTACTTC. Its translation: CASSLASPATGNEQYF.